This TCR beta chain was found in a study of T cell responses to AZD1222 COVID-19 vaccine. Study-wide results and caveats: The CD4 TCRs associated with vaccination extended across spike and predominated at 160-218 and 743-854. A mostly white British donor set with more females was recruited, and clonal diversity was possibly underestimated. There were repertoire samples only from the period after the peak T cell response.

This CDR3 has 15 residues. With 1 base clipped from V and 5 bases from J, the junction kept 6 bases outside the gene matches. Germline V lookup: CDR1 MGHRA, CDR2 YSYEKL. This clone was recorded once. Antigen unknown. Clones were sequenced by immunoSEQ multiplex PCR, and TCRdb holds only the in-frame ones, with some missing. This sample carries about 110,000 clones, more than 70% of them seen once, and the ten largest clones take around 4.4%. This TCR came from an adult who received the AZD1222 COVID-19 vaccine. This sample comprised peripheral blood, obtained 28 days after the second AZD1222 dose. The rearrangement uses TRBV4-1 and TRBJ2-7, with 9 bases that match TRBD1. CDR3 region: CASSQVGTGRNEQYF. The CDR3 nucleotides are TGCGCCAGCAGCCAAGTCGGGACAGGGAGAAACGAGCAGTACTTC.